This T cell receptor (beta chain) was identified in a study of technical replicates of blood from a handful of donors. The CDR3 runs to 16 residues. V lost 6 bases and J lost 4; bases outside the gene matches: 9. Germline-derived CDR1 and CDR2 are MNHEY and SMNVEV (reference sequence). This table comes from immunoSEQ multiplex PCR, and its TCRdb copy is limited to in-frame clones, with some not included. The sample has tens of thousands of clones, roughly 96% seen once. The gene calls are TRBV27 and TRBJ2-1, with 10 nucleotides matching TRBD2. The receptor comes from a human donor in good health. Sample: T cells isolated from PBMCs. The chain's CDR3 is CASRTPGLATYNEQFF. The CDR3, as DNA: TGTGCCAGCAGGACTCCGGGACTAGCGACGTACAATGAGCAGTTCTTC.